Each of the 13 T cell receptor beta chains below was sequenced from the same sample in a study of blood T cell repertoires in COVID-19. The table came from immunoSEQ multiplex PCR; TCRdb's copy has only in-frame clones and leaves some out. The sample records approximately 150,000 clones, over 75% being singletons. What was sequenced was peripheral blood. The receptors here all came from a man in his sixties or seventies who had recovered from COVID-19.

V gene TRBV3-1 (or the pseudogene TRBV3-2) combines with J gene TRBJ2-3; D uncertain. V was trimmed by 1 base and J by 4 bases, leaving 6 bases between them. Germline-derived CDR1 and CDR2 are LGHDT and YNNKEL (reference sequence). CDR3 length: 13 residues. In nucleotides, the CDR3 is TGTGCCAGCAGCCAAGGCGAGGCAGATACGCAGTATTTT. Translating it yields CASSQGEADTQYF.

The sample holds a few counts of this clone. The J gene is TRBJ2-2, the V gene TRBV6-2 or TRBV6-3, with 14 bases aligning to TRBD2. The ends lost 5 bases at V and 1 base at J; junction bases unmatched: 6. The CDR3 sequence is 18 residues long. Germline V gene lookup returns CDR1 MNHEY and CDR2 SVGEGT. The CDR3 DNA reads TGTGCCAGCAGTCCGACTAGCGGGAGGGCCGAGAACACCGGGGAGCTGTTTTTT. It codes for CASSPTSGRAENTGELFF.

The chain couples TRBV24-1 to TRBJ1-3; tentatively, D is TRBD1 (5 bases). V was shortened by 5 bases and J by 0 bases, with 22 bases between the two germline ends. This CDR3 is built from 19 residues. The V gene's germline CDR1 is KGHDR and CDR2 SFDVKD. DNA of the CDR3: TGTGCCACCAGTGCCGGTCGGCCGGACAAATCAGGCTCTGGAAACACCATATATTTT. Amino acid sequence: CATSAGRPDKSGSGNTIYF.

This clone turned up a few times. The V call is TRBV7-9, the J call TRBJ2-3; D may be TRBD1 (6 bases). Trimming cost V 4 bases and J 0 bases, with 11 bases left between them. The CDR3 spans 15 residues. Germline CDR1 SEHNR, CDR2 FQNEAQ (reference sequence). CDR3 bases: TGTGCCAGCAGCTACGGACAGCCTAGCACAGATACGCAGTATTTT. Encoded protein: CASSYGQPSTDTQYF.

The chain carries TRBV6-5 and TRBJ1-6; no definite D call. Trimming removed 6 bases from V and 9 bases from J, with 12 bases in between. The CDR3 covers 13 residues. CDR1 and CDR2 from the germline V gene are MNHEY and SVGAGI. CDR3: CASSLTGGSPLHF. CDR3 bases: TGTGCCAGCAGCCTAACTGGAGGTTCACCCCTCCACTTT.

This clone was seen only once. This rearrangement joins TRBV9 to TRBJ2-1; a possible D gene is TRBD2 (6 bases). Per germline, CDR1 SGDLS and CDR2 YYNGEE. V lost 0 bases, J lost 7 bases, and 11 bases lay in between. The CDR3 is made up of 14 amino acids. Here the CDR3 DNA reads TGTGCCAGCAGCGTAGGTGGGACTCAAAATGAGCAGTTCTTC. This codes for CASSVGGTQNEQFF.

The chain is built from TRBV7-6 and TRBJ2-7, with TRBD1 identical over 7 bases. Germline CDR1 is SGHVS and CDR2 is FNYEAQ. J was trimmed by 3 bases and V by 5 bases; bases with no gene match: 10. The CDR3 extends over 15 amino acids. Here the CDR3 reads CASSPDTGTVYEQYF. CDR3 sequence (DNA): TGTGCCAGCAGCCCTGATACCGGGACAGTCTACGAGCAGTACTTC.

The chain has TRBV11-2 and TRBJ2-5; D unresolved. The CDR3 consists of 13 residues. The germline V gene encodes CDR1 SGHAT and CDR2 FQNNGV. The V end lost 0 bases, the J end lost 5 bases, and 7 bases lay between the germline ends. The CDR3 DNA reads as TGTGCCAGCAGCTTAGACAGATCGGAGACCCAGTACTTC. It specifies CASSLDRSETQYF.

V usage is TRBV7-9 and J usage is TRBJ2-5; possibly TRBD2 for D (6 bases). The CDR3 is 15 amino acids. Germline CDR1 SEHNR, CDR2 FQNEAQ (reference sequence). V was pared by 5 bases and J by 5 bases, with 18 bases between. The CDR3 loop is CASSRLRESRETQYF. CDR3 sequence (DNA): TGTGCCAGCAGCCGTCTACGGGAGAGCAGGGAGACCCAGTACTTC.

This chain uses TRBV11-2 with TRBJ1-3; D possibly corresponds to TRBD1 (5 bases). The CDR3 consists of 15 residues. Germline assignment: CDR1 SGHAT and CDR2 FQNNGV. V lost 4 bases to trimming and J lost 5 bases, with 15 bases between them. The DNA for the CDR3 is TGTGCCAGCAGCTCGATCCACGTGGACAGAAACACCATATATTTT. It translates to CASSSIHVDRNTIYF.

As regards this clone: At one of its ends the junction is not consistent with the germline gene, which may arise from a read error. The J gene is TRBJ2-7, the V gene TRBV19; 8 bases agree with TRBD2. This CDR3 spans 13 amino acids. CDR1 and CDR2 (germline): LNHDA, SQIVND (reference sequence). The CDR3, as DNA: TGTGCCAGTAGTGAGGGAGCGGGAGATAAGTTCCACTTC. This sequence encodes CASSEGAGDKFHF. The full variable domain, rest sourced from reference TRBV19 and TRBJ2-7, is DGGITQSPKYLFRKEGQNVTLSCEQNLNHDAMYWYRQDPGQGLRLIYYSQIVNDFQKGDIAEGYSVSREKKESFPLTVTSAQKNPTAFYLCASSEGAGDKFHFGPGTRLTVT.

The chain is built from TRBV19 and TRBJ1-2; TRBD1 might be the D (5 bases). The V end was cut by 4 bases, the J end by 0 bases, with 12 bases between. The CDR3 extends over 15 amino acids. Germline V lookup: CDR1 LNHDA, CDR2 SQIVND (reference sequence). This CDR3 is CASSTRDSSNYGYTF. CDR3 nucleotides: TGTGCCAGTAGTACTCGAGACAGCTCTAACTATGGCTACACCTTC.

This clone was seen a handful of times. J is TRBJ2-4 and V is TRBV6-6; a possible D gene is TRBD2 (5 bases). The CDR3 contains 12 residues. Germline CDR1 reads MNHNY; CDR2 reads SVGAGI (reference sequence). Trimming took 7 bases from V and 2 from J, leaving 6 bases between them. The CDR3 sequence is CASTGTKNIQYF. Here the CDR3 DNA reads TGTGCCAGCACGGGAACCAAAAACATTCAGTACTTC.